The TCR beta chain described here comes from a study of T cell responses to AZD1222 COVID-19 vaccine (dated by TCRdb to the early 2020s). About the investigation overall: A total of 240 or so trial participants underwent TCR sequencing, of whom about 200 had received two doses of AZD1222 and 26 had received two doses of the MenACWY control vaccine. Trial participants were enrolled into age subgroups of 18-55, 56-69 and 70-plus years, which contained around 150, 29 and 61 TCR-sequenced participants, respectively. The investigation overall reported the following: The vaccine-associated CD4 TCRs covered the entire spike protein, and the dominant responses fell in regions 160-218 and 743-854. A significant rise in spike-specific TCR breadth and depth was observed after two AZD1222 doses relative to day 0 and relative to MenACWY recipients. Reportedly, almost half of the unique spike-specific TCRs recognized epitopes lying outside the regions that are mutated in the B.1.351 and B.1.1.7 variants. Conclusions about previously exposed vaccinees were limited because only a handful of AZD1222 recipients were SARS-CoV-2 seropositive at baseline. Most participants were white British and females outnumbered males, and the authors suggested that clonal diversity may have been underestimated. No day 14 peak-response samples were available, so repertoires were characterized only after the peak T cell response. The 56-69-year group was small, and its depth increase did not reach significance, likely because of low power.

Compared with germline, V lacks 4 bases and J lacks 6 bases; bases without a gene match: 7. Taken from cysteine to phenylalanine, the CDR3 has 15 residues. Left in the record is the CDR3 DNA by itself, 45 bases read in frame from the first base. As encoded in the germline V gene, CDR1 is SGHAT while CDR2 is FQNNGV. In regard to this clone: It lacks a known antigen. Nothing much larger sits one base from this clone, and base qualities are not available.

The sample's time point, from its label and the paper: baseline before first vaccination. The sample's treatment or condition label, in plain terms: meningococcal conjugate vaccine given as trial control. Vaccinee samples were obtained from the UK trials COV001 and COV002, which included a single-blind randomized controlled phase 2/3 trial of AZD1222 (ChAdOx1 nCoV-19) in healthy adults. Trial participant PBMC samples were collected at day 0 and day 28 after the second dose for TCRbeta chain sequencing. The CDR3 regions of human TCRbeta chains were subjected to immunosequencing. The original pipeline was this. Repertoire TCRs were checked for matches against a reference library of SARS-CoV-2-specific TCRs that had been generated using the MIRA antigen-specificity platform. Breadth was defined as the fraction of unique TCRs that were SARS-CoV-2-associated. Depth was defined as the fraction of total T cells that were SARS-CoV-2-associated. Each spike-specific TCR was assigned to its reactive spike region and to a CD4 or CD8 class using the MIRA data. Log10-transformed breadth and depth values were compared by one-way ANOVA with Sidak's multiple comparisons tests. TCRdb limited this immuneACCESS table to in-frame rearrangements with V and J called. A share of clones is missing; checked studies link under half to unresolved V genes, and the rest is unexplained. V and J calls and clone size are given by that table; D and trimming were obtained from the DNA. This sample has tens of thousands of clones in its table, and roughly three quarters of those were observed once. The ten largest clones represent 20% of the sample.

The source of this sequence is an adult in good health. The source material was peripheral blood, sampled on day 0 of MenACWY control vaccination. The receptor chain draws on TRBV11-2 and TRBJ2-1; 9 central bases correspond to TRBD2. The nucleotide sequence is TGTGCCAGCAGCTCTCGACTAGCGGTGTTCAATGAGCAGTTCTTC. This gives the protein CASSSRLAVFNEQFF.